Listed here are 14 T cell receptor beta chains from one sample, sequenced in a study of memory CD4+ T cells and cytomegalovirus serostatus. Here immunoSEQ multiplex PCR was the method, and the copy in TCRdb shows in-frame clones only, minus some. This sample has some 52,000 clones, with about three quarters found just once. Single viable CD3+CD4+CD8-CD45RO+ cells were sorted as the memory CD4+ T cells. The sample comprised memory CD4+ T cells from blood. Receptor source: an adult in good health and CMV-seropositive.

The CDR3 coding sequence is TGTGCCAGCAGCTTAGTAAATCCAGGGATGGGAAATGAGCAGTTCTTC. Its translation is CASSLVNPGMGNEQFF. The chain links TRBV7-9 to TRBJ2-1; tentatively, D is TRBD1 (5 bases). The germline CDR1 and CDR2 sequences are SEHNR and FQNEAQ (reference sequence). V was cut by 1 base and J by 7 bases, with 17 bases left in between. The CDR3 consists of 16 residues. The full variable domain, with the rest looked up from reference TRBV7-9 and TRBJ2-1, is DTGVSQNPRHKITKRGQNVTFRCDPISEHNRLYWYRQTLGQGPEFLTYFQNEAQLEKSRLLSDRFSAERPKGSFSTLEIQRTEQGDSAMYLCASSLVNPGMGNEQFFGPGTRLTVL.

The rearrangement joins TRBV27 to TRBJ2-1, with 13 bases identical to TRBD2. Germline lookup yields CDR1 MNHEY and CDR2 SMNVEV (reference sequence). This CDR3 spans 17 amino acids. Trimming removed 4 bases from V and 3 bases from J; junction bases left unmatched: 6. The CDR3 reads CASSSPGLAGIYNEQFF. The CDR3, as DNA: TGTGCCAGCAGTTCCCCGGGACTAGCGGGGATCTACAATGAGCAGTTCTTC.

V usage is TRBV15 and J usage is TRBJ2-3; D perhaps matches TRBD1 (5 bases). The CDR3 has 16 amino acids. Germline CDR1 LNHNV, CDR2 YYDKDF (reference sequence). V gave up 5 bases and J gave up 1 base, with 16 bases separating them. The DNA for the CDR3 is TGTGCCACCAGCTTTTCAGGTGTAGGGGGCACAGATACGCAGTATTTT. Translating it yields CATSFSGVGGTDTQYF.

The genes are TRBV11-1 and TRBJ2-7, with a possible D match to TRBD2 (5 bases). Germline V gene sequence: CDR1 SGHAT, CDR2 FQDESV (reference sequence). This CDR3 region has 15 residues. The V end lost 2 bases, the J end lost 2 bases, and 13 bases lay between the germline ends. CDR3: CASSLFRGLAYEQYF. The DNA of the CDR3 is TGTGCCAGCAGCTTATTTCGGGGTTTGGCCTACGAGCAGTACTTC.

This chain connects TRBV2 to TRBJ1-4; D remains unclear. The CDR3 is 16 amino acids. V lost 2 bases and J 2 bases, leaving 12 bases between the germline ends. The germline CDR1 and CDR2 sequences are SNHLY and FYNNEI. CDR3: CASSERKPGTNEKLFF. The CDR3 region has the DNA TGTGCCAGCAGTGAACGAAAACCTGGGACTAATGAAAAACTGTTTTTT.

The chain has TRBV18 and TRBJ2-5; unclear D gene. V lost 3 bases, J lost 1 base, and 15 bases lay in between. CDR3 size: 16 residues. Germline-derived CDR1 and CDR2 are KGHSH and LQKENI. DNA of the CDR3: TGTGCCAGCTCACCTAAAGAACCTAGATTCCAAGAGACCCAGTACTTC. It yields the protein CASSPKEPRFQETQYF.

The chain has TRBV7-8 and TRBJ2-1, with D tentatively TRBD1 or TRBD2 (7 bases each). The length of the CDR3 is 14 residues. V was cut by 7 bases and J by 7 bases, with 17 bases left in between. Germline V gene sequence: CDR1 SGHVS, CDR2 FQNEAQ. CDR3 protein: CASNPGGADNEQFF. DNA of the CDR3: TGTGCCAGCAACCCAGGGGGGGCCGATAATGAGCAGTTCTTC.

V and J are TRBV18 and TRBJ2-1; D might be TRBD2 (5 bases). This CDR3 is 16 amino acids long. CDR1 KGHSH and CDR2 LQKENI come from the germline V gene. With 0 bases removed from V and 10 bases from J, the gap between germline ends came to 19 bases. This CDR3 is CASSPPLSIARGEQFF. For the CDR3, the DNA is TGTGCCAGCTCACCACCGCTTTCGATTGCTAGAGGGGAGCAGTTCTTC. The full variable domain, rest sourced from reference TRBV18 and TRBJ2-1, is NAGVMQNPRHLVRRRGQEARLRCSPMKGHSHVYWYRQLPEEGLKFMVYLQKENIIDESGMPKERFSAEFPKEGPSILRIQQVVRGDSAAYFCASSPPLSIARGEQFFGPGTRLTVL.

There are a few counts of this clone. The genes are TRBV25-1 and TRBJ1-1; TRBD1 agrees at 9 bases. V was pared by 6 bases and J by 4 bases, with 3 bases of the junction left unmatched. The CDR3 consists of 13 residues. From germline, CDR1 is MGHDK and CDR2 SYGVNS. DNA of the CDR3: TGTGCCAGCAGCCCGACAGGGGGCACTGAAGCTTTCTTT. Encoded protein: CASSPTGGTEAFF.

This clone was detected only a few times. The genes are TRBV7-9 and TRBJ2-4, with TRBD1 as a possible D gene (5 bases). Germline V gene sequence: CDR1 SEHNR, CDR2 FQNEAQ (reference sequence). V was shortened by 1 base and J by 9 bases, with 13 bases between the two germline ends. The CDR3 extends over 14 amino acids. The CDR3 reads CASSLVQGGGIQYF. The CDR3 bases are TGTGCCAGCAGCTTAGTGCAGGGCGGCGGCATTCAGTACTTC.

V is TRBV7-3 and J is TRBJ1-4; a weak D match, TRBD1 (5 bases). V was pared by 2 bases and J by 8 bases, with 9 bases between. Germline V gene sequence: CDR1 SGHTA, CDR2 FQGTGA. The CDR3 extends over 13 amino acids. The CDR3 loop is CASSLGQGEKLFF. The CDR3 DNA reads TGTGCCAGCAGCTTAGGACAAGGCGAAAAACTGTTTTTT.

In its sample, this clone was seen once. The J gene is TRBJ2-3, the V gene TRBV29-1; 8 bases match TRBD1. Trimming took 3 bases from V and 0 from J; bases not matched to a gene: 2. The germline V gene encodes CDR1 SQVTM and CDR2 ANQGSEA. This CDR3 region has 14 residues. CDR3 bases: TGCAGCGTTGATCAGGGGGCGAGCACAGATACGCAGTATTTT. Its translation: CSVDQGASTDTQYF.

This clone was seen only once. The chain links TRBV25-1 to TRBJ1-1; D remains unclear. The germline CDR1 and CDR2 sequences are MGHDK and SYGVNS. The germline V and J ends were trimmed by 0 bases and 1 base, with 12 bases remaining between them. The CDR3 loop spans 16 amino acids. For the CDR3, the DNA is TGTGCCAGCAGTGAATATCATGCGGAGGGGAACACTGAAGCTTTCTTT. Protein: CASSEYHAEGNTEAFF. The complete variable domain, with remaining parts taken from reference TRBV25-1 and TRBJ1-1, reads EADIYQTPRYLVIGTGKKITLECSQTMGHDKMYWYQQDPGMELHLIHYSYGVNSTEKGDLSSESTVSRIRTEHFPLTLESARPSHTSQYLCASSEYHAEGNTEAFFGQGTRLTVV.

This clone occurred once. V usage is TRBV28 and J usage is TRBJ2-3; D gene uncertain. The germline V and J ends were trimmed by 3 bases and 0 bases, with 7 bases remaining between them. The germline V gene encodes CDR1 MDHEN and CDR2 SYDVKM. The CDR3 has 14 amino acids. The CDR3 DNA is TGTGCCAGCAGTTTTGGCAGAAGCACAGATACGCAGTATTTT. This gives the protein CASSFGRSTDTQYF. Together with reference TRBV28 and TRBJ2-3, the CDR3 gives the full variable domain: DVKVTQSSRYLVKRTGEKVFLECVQDMDHENMFWYRQDPGLGLRLIYFSYDVKMKEKGDIPEGYSVSREKKERFSLILESASTNQTSMYLCASSFGRSTDTQYFGPGTRLTVL.